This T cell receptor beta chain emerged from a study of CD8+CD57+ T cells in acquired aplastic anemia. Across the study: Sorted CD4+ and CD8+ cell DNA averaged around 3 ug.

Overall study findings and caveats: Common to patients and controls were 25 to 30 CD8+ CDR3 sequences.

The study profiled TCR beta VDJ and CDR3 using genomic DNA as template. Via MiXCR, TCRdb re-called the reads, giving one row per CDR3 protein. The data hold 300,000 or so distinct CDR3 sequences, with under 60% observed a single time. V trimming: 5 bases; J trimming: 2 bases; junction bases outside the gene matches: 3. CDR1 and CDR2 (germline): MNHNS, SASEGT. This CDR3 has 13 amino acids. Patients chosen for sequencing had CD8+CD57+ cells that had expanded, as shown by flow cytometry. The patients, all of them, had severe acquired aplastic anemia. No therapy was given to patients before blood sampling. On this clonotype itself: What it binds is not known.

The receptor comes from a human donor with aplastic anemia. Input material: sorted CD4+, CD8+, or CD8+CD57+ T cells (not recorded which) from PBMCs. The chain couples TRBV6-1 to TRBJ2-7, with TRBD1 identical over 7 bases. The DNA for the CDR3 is TGTGCCAGCAGTTACCAGGGGGCCTACGAGCAGTACTTC. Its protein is CASSYQGAYEQYF.